Detailed here is one T cell receptor (beta chain). Antigen: not known. CDR3 size: 15 residues. The ends lost 0 bases at V and 6 bases at J; junction bases unmatched: 8. Germline V gene data show CDR1 as SGDLS and CDR2 as YYNGEE. Sequencing was performed with immunoSEQ multiplex PCR; in TCRdb, only in-frame clones are kept and a portion is missing. The sample lists roughly 2.5 million clones, 85% to 95% occurring once. This entry is derived from a study of shared clonotypes between healthy human individuals. Notes on the study in general: Clonotypes not shared had lower generation probabilities than those common to all four donors. Between a few donors, naive CD4 clonotypes were shared at a level of about 5%. Richness estimates generally favored naive over memory subsets.

The sequencing input was naive CD4+ T cells sorted from blood. This sample's subset: CD45RA+ positively selected. The source of this sequence is a young man in good health. This sequence joins TRBV9 and TRBJ2-7; 8 positions match TRBD2. As DNA, the CDR3 is TGTGCCAGCAGCGTAGACAGCGGGAGTATATTCGAGCAGTACTTC. Residues: CASSVDSGSIFEQYF.